This is a list of T cell receptor beta chains from one sample in a study of cytomegalovirus exposure and HLA in healthy donors. Libraries were prepared by immunoSEQ multiplex PCR; TCRdb keeps only in-frame clonotypes and omits some of them. Of some 150,000 clones listed, almost 85% are singletons. The source material was PBMCs. The receptors shown here come from a middle-aged woman in good health and CMV-seronegative. Each CDR3 is given with its conserved first and last residue. The D gene is left open where the match is weak. The size entry is marked missing in some rows and otherwise reads once, few, many or a size class.

NA	TRBJ2-7	NA	TRBV4-2	CASSQVQGNSYEQYF	TGTGCCAGCAGCCAAGTACAGGGCAACTCCTACGAGCAGTACTTC
TRBD1	TRBJ1-1	NA	TRBV11-2	CASSTARTGPMNTEAFF	TGTGCCAGCAGTACAGCCCGGACAGGGCCGATGAACACTGAAGCTTTCTTT
NA	TRBJ2-1	NA	TRBV12-5	CASGPSGAPSNEQFF	TGTGCTAGTGGTCCTTCAGGGGCCCCCTCCAATGAGCAGTTCTTC
TRBD1	TRBJ1-2	NA	TRBV28	CASSSRDREDGYTF	TGTGCCAGCAGTTCGCGGGACAGGGAGGATGGCTACACCTTC
NA	TRBJ1-5	once	TRBV6-1	CASSEVSYSNQPQHF	TGTGCCAGCAGTGAAGTCAGTTATAGCAATCAGCCCCAGCATTTT
NA	TRBJ2-1	NA	TRBV18	CASSPYSDSGVNEQFF	TGTGCCAGCTCACCGTATAGCGATAGCGGTGTCAATGAGCAGTTCTTC
TRBD1	TRBJ2-2	NA	TRBV5-1	CASSLGQGAETGELFF	TGCGCCAGCAGCTTGGGACAGGGGGCGGAGACCGGGGAGCTGTTTTTT
NA	TRBJ2-3	NA	TRBV7-3	CASSRALSTDTQYF	TGTGCCAGCAGCCGCGCCCTAAGCACAGATACGCAGTATTTT
TRBD1	TRBJ1-4	few	TRBV29-1	CSVRTGGFGEKLFF	TGCAGCGTTCGTACAGGGGGCTTTGGAGAAAAACTGTTTTTT
NA	TRBJ2-3	NA	TRBV9	CASSPRVSTDTQYF	TGTGCCAGCAGCCCCCGCGTTAGCACAGATACGCAGTATTTT
NA	TRBJ2-7	NA	TRBV28	CASRDMGYEQYF	TGTGCCAGCCGGGACATGGGCTACGAGCAGTACTTC
NA	TRBJ1-1	once	TRBV14	CASSQVRGRGTEAFF	TGTGCCAGCAGCCAAGTGAGAGGGCGAGGCACTGAAGCTTTCTTT
NA	TRBJ2-7	NA	TRBV7-2	CASSELGQIYYEQYF	TGTGCCAGCAGCGAACTCGGACAGATTTACTACGAGCAGTACTTC
NA	TRBJ2-7	NA	TRBV28	CASSHGPSYEQYF	TGTGCCAGCAGCCATGGCCCATCCTACGAGCAGTACTTC
TRBD1	TRBJ1-5	NA	TRBV28	CASTPGGLSNQPQHF	TGTGCCAGCACCCCAGGGGGCCTAAGCAATCAGCCCCAGCATTTT
TRBD1	TRBJ1-4	NA	TRBV28	CASIGTGEKLFF	TGTGCCAGCATTGGGACAGGGGAAAAACTGTTTTTT
TRBD1	TRBJ1-2	NA	TRBV6-5	CASSTWDREAEGYTF	TGTGCCAGCAGTACTTGGGACAGGGAAGCGGAAGGCTACACCTTC
TRBD1	TRBJ1-1	NA	TRBV9	CASAQGADTEAFF	TGTGCCAGCGCACAGGGGGCGGACACTGAAGCTTTCTTT
NA	TRBJ1-3	NA	TRBV9	CASSPDRFTGNTIYF	TGTGCCAGCAGCCCTGACAGATTTACTGGAAACACCATATATTTT
NA	TRBJ2-3	NA	TRBV7-2	CASSLELAVDTQYF	TGTGCCAGCAGCTTAGAACTAGCCGTAGATACGCAGTATTTT
NA	TRBJ2-2	NA	TRBV5-1	CASSLKRGGGHTGELFF	TGCGCCAGCAGTCTCAAACGAGGGGGAGGGCACACCGGGGAGCTGTTTTTT
TRBD1	TRBJ2-2	NA	TRBV10-1	CASSESRGMPARELFF	TGCGCCAGCAGTGAGAGCAGGGGGATGCCGGCCCGGGAGCTGTTTTTT
NA	TRBJ2-3	NA	TRBV18	CASSPSFADTQYF	TGTGCCAGCTCACCTAGTTTCGCAGATACGCAGTATTTT
TRBD2	TRBJ2-7	NA	TRBV27	CASKGGRSYEQYF	TGTGCCAGCAAGGGCGGGAGATCCTACGAGCAGTACTTC
TRBD1	TRBJ2-2	NA	TRBV5-5	CASSSGTENTGELFF	TGTGCCAGCAGCTCCGGGACAGAGAACACCGGGGAGCTGTTTTTT
NA	TRBJ2-5	NA	TRBV5-1	CASSFSIIGGSETQYF	TGCGCCAGCAGCTTCTCTATTATTGGGGGCTCGGAGACCCAGTACTTC
NA	TRBJ2-3	once	TRBV6-5	CASSYSGDGDTQYF	TGTGCCAGCAGTTACTCTGGTGACGGGGATACGCAGTATTTT
NA	TRBJ2-3	NA	TRBV28	CASSSHGHTDTQYF	TGTGCCAGCAGTTCCCACGGTCACACAGATACGCAGTATTTT
NA	TRBJ1-4	NA	TRBV5-8	CASSLGSEKLFF	TGTGCCAGCAGCTTGGGAAGCGAAAAACTGTTTTTT
TRBD2	TRBJ2-2	few	TRBV4-3	CASKELAGRDTGELFF	TGCGCCAGCAAAGAACTAGCGGGGCGAGACACCGGGGAGCTGTTTTTT
NA	TRBJ2-7	NA	TRBV5-5	CASSFRGRGPYEQYF	TGTGCCAGCAGCTTTAGAGGGAGAGGCCCCTACGAGCAGTACTTC
NA	TRBJ2-5	NA	TRBV9	CASSVGGQKKETQYF	TGTGCCAGCAGCGTCGGCGGACAGAAGAAAGAGACCCAGTACTTC
TRBD2	TRBJ2-7	NA	TRBV28	CASTLTRLAGPFFSYEQYF	TGTGCCAGCACCCTAACCCGGCTAGCGGGACCGTTCTTCTCCTACGAGCAGTACTTC
TRBD1	TRBJ2-7	few	TRBV19	CASGQGASYEQYF	TGTGCCAGTGGACAGGGGGCTTCCTACGAGCAGTACTTC
NA	TRBJ2-7	NA	TRBV7-9	CASSSQAEGSPYEQYF	TGTGCCAGCAGCTCCCAGGCCGAAGGGAGTCCCTACGAGCAGTACTTC
NA	TRBJ1-2	NA	TRBV23-1	CASSQSDRGSGYYGYTF	TGCGCCAGCAGTCAATCGGATCGGGGGAGCGGCTACTATGGCTACACCTTC
TRBD1	TRBJ2-7	few	TRBV27	CATKLTGGGEQYF	TGTGCCACCAAGCTGACAGGGGGCGGCGAGCAGTACTTC
TRBD2	TRBJ2-6	NA	TRBV11-2	CASSLGVAGGLSGANVLTF	TGTGCCAGCAGCTTAGGGGTAGCGGGAGGCCTCTCTGGGGCCAACGTCCTGACTTTC
TRBD2	TRBJ2-1	NA	TRBV19	CASKRLIAGSNEQFF	TGTGCCAGTAAGAGACTAATAGCGGGGAGTAATGAGCAGTTCTTC
NA	TRBJ2-5	NA	TRBV2	CASNRDFQETQYF	TGTGCCAGCAACCGGGACTTCCAAGAGACCCAGTACTTC
TRBD1	TRBJ2-7	NA	TRBV5-6	CASSSRDRSFEQYF	TGTGCCAGCAGCTCCCGGGACAGAAGCTTCGAGCAGTACTTC
TRBD2	TRBJ2-2	NA	TRBV10-3	CAASPSGRISGELFF	TGTGCCGCCTCGCCTAGCGGGAGGATCTCCGGGGAGCTGTTTTTT
NA	TRBJ2-2	NA	TRBV9	CASSVWSSPENTGELFF	TGTGCCAGCAGCGTATGGAGTTCACCCGAGAACACCGGGGAGCTGTTTTTT
NA	TRBJ2-7	NA	TRBV7-6	CASSPVLEHEQYF	TGTGCCAGCAGCCCGGTTCTAGAACACGAGCAGTACTTC
TRBD2	TRBJ2-7	NA	TRBV27	CASSPSGDQRDFREQYF	TGTGCCAGCAGTCCCTCCGGGGATCAGCGGGACTTTCGGGAGCAGTACTTC
NA	TRBJ2-5	NA	TRBV7-9	CASTLSSETQYF	TGTGCCAGCACCCTGAGCTCAGAGACCCAGTACTTC
TRBD1	TRBJ1-1	NA	TRBV28	CASSPPTGLNTEAFF	TGTGCCAGCAGTCCGCCGACAGGGTTGAACACTGAAGCTTTCTTT
TRBD2	TRBJ2-1	few	TRBV5-4	CASSWTSGSNEQFF	TGTGCCAGCAGCTGGACTAGCGGGAGCAATGAGCAGTTCTTC
TRBD1	TRBJ1-2	NA	TRBV27	CASSSGQGDYGYTF	TGTGCCAGCAGTTCGGGACAGGGAGACTATGGCTACACCTTC
NA	TRBJ2-1	NA	TRBV27	CASRVILGAHNEQFF	TGTGCCAGCAGAGTGATCCTTGGGGCCCACAATGAGCAGTTCTTC
NA	TRBJ2-2	NA	TRBV4-3	CASSRTRLAGELFF	TGCGCCAGCAGCCGCACTAGATTGGCCGGGGAGCTGTTTTTT
NA	TRBJ1-1	once	TRBV5-5	CASSFTVLNTEAFF	TGTGCCAGCAGCTTTACGGTTTTGAACACTGAAGCTTTCTTT
NA	TRBJ1-2	NA	TRBV4-3	CASSNYNGYTF	TGCGCCAGCAGCAACTACAATGGCTACACCTTC
TRBD1	TRBJ2-3	NA	TRBV5-6	CASSLAWAGGRADTQYF	TGTGCCAGCAGCTTGGCCTGGGCAGGGGGTCGCGCAGATACGCAGTATTTT